The following is a T cell receptor beta chain sequence with its context. What it binds is unknown. The data are from a study of T cells in Graves' hyperthyroidism and ophthalmopathy. Points from the study as a whole: Ophthalmopathy could be told apart from stable hyperthyroidism with a 13 V-J model.

Investigators excluded patients with uncontrolled infection, other autoimmune disease, pregnancy or lactation. Thyroid ultrasound, orbital computed tomography, clinical symptoms, and serum thyroxine and TRAb underpinned diagnoses. Blood was sampled at initial diagnosis of hyperthyroidism, prior to onset of any ophthalmopathy symptoms. There were TCR beta CDR3 regions amplified from RNA transcripts. The primer set for the first-round RT-PCR of the TCR CDR3 was HTBI. TCRdb used MiXCR to reprocess the multiplex PCR reads, holding one entry per CDR3 protein. This table holds 380,000 or so distinct CDR3 sequences, about 13% found once. The clonotype comes from a man under 40 with Graves' hyperthyroidism that later progressed to Graves' ophthalmopathy. Sequencing was done on a sample of blood.

CDR3 DNA sequence: TGTGCCAGCAGCGTAAGGGGGGATTCAGGCACAGATACGCAGTATTTT. This codes for CASSVRGDSGTDTQYF. The chain couples TRBV9 to TRBJ2-3; D is possibly TRBD1 or TRBD2 (6 bases each). Trimming left V 1 base short and J 1 base short, with 13 bases between. From germline, CDR1 is SGDLS and CDR2 YYNGEE. The CDR3 length is 16 residues.